This T cell receptor (beta chain) was recorded in a study of blood T cell repertoires in COVID-19. Clones were sequenced by immunoSEQ multiplex PCR, and TCRdb holds only the in-frame ones, with some missing. Of around 250,000 clones listed, around 90% are singletons. The CDR3 has 16 amino acids. The germline V gene encodes CDR1 SQVTM and CDR2 ANQGSEA. The V segment lost 0 bases and the J segment 2 bases; nucleotides outside the gene matches: 6. V and J are TRBV29-1 and TRBJ2-2; TRBD1 matches 7 bases. The TCR sequence derives from a human donor in a cohort exposed to, infected with or recovered from COVID-19 (not recorded which). The donor label of this sample is uncertain. The sample consisted of PBMCs or T cells enriched from blood (not recorded which). The CDR3 spells CSVEDPHRGNTGELFF. In nucleotides, the CDR3 is TGCAGCGTTGAAGATCCCCACAGGGGTAACACCGGGGAGCTGTTTTTT.